The 23 T cell receptor beta chains reported below all come from one sample, sequenced in a study of blood T cell repertoires in COVID-19. TCRdb's copy holds only in-frame clones and misses some; the assay was immunoSEQ multiplex PCR. The table records 150,000 to 200,000 clones, just under 90% of them present only once. The specimen was peripheral blood. The receptor source for this set is a man aged 18 to 30 with active or convalescent COVID-19.

This clone has more than one count but fewer than ten. This chain joins TRBV2 and TRBJ2-2; 9 bases align to TRBD1. After removal of 8 bases from V and 2 bases from J, the junction contained 3 bases not matched to a gene. The germline V gene encodes CDR1 SNHLY and CDR2 FYNNEI. The CDR3 is 14 amino acids. The CDR3 here is CASAGQGNTGELFF. Here the CDR3 DNA reads TGTGCCAGCGCGGGACAGGGAAACACCGGGGAGCTGTTTTTT.

CDR3 residues: CATSARQNYNEQFF. The CDR3 DNA sequence: TGTGCCACCAGTGCCCGACAAAACTACAATGAGCAGTTCTTC. This sequence joins TRBV24-1 and TRBJ2-1, with D unresolved. V dropped 5 bases and J dropped 3 bases, with 10 bases sitting between them. The length of the CDR3 is 14 residues. Germline loops: CDR1 KGHDR, CDR2 SFDVKD.

The chain uses TRBV27 and TRBJ1-2; tentatively, D is TRBD1 (5 bases). Trimming took off 8 bases at V and 0 bases at J, with 13 bases between the two ends. CDR3 length: 14 amino acids. CDR1 is MNHEY and CDR2 is SMNVEV in the germline V gene (reference sequence). The CDR3 nucleotides are TGTGCCAGCTATGGGCGGGGCGCTAACTATGGCTACACCTTC. This gives the protein CASYGRGANYGYTF.

The chain joins TRBV28 to TRBJ2-2; D not resolved. The V gene lost 3 bases and the J gene lost 3 bases, with 14 bases spanning the gap. CDR3 length: 16 amino acids. Germline lookup yields CDR1 MDHEN and CDR2 SYDVKM. The CDR3, as DNA: TGTGCCAGCAGTTTTGATGGTTTAGAGTACACCGGGGAGCTGTTTTTT. It translates to CASSFDGLEYTGELFF.

The chain is built from TRBV15 and TRBJ2-4; D perhaps matches TRBD1 (5 bases). Germline values: CDR1 LNHNV, CDR2 YYDKDF (reference sequence). V was trimmed by 3 bases and J by 0 bases, leaving 15 bases between them. The CDR3 loop spans 17 amino acids. The DNA for the CDR3 is TGTGCCACCAGCAGCCAGTGGACAACCATAGCCAAAAACATTCAGTACTTC. Amino acid sequence: CATSSQWTTIAKNIQYF.

The chain joins TRBV29-1 to TRBJ1-2, with 7 bases aligning to TRBD1. This CDR3 comprises 15 residues. The junction had 19 bases not matched to a gene; V was cut back by 8 bases and J by 7 bases. In germline, CDR1 is SQVTM, CDR2 ANQGSEA. The CDR3 nucleotides are TGCAGCACATCCCCCCCACAACAGGGGTGGGGTGGCTACACCTTC. Protein sequence: CSTSPPQQGWGGYTF.

The chain is built from TRBV19 and TRBJ1-2; TRBD1 might be the D (6 bases). Deletions cut 2 bases from V and 5 bases from J, with 15 bases between. The CDR3 loop spans 15 amino acids. The V gene's germline CDR1 is LNHDA and CDR2 SQIVND (reference sequence). The CDR3 loop reads CASSINSGVIYGYTF. The CDR3 DNA reads as TGTGCCAGTAGTATAAATTCAGGGGTGATTTATGGCTACACCTTC.

The table lists this clone with a few counts. The J gene is TRBJ2-7, the V gene TRBV5-1; 8 nucleotides line up with TRBD1. CDR1 and CDR2 (germline): SGHRS, YFSETQ. This CDR3 comprises 11 residues. The CDR3 sequence: CVPGGTYEQYV. CDR3 coding DNA: TGCGTCCCAGGGGGCACTTACGAGCAGTACGTC.

V gene TRBV27 combines with J gene TRBJ1-5, with a tentative D call TRBD1 (6 bases). Germline V lookup: CDR1 MNHEY, CDR2 SMNVEV (reference sequence). CDR3 length equals 15 residues. V lost 6 bases and J lost 3, with 15 bases in between. CDR3 DNA sequence: TGTGCCAGCAGGGCAGACAGGTTACTCAATCAGCCCCAGCATTTT. This translates into CASRADRLLNQPQHF.

This clone was seen only once. The chain has TRBV2 and TRBJ2-2; 9 nucleotides align to TRBD2. The CDR3 is made up of 16 amino acids. In germline, CDR1 is SNHLY, CDR2 FYNNEI. V lost 6 bases, J lost 3 bases, and 8 bases stayed unmatched. For the CDR3, the DNA is TGTGCCAGCAGGGGAGCGGGGGGCCTTGACACCGGGGAGCTGTTTTTT. Translation gives CASRGAGGLDTGELFF.

The gene calls are TRBV18 and TRBJ2-7, with D possibly TRBD1 on 6 matching bases. Germline assignment: CDR1 KGHSH and CDR2 LQKENI. This CDR3 has 16 residues. Trimming took off 2 bases at V and 2 bases at J, with 16 bases between the two ends. The CDR3 protein is CASSPRTQGWAYEQYF. The CDR3 nucleotides read TGTGCCAGCTCACCAAGGACCCAGGGGTGGGCCTACGAGCAGTACTTC.

A single count supports this clone. The chain couples TRBV2 to TRBJ2-7, with a possible D match to TRBD2 (6 bases). Germline CDR1 and CDR2: SNHLY and FYNNEI. Trimming pared 6 bases from V and 7 bases from J, leaving 16 bases between. CDR3 length: 13 amino acids. The chain's CDR3 is CASSVQGLGEQYV. CDR3 nucleotide sequence: TGTGCCAGCAGCGTCCAGGGACTGGGGGAGCAGTACGTC.

The chain recombines TRBV5-1 with TRBJ2-6; TRBD1 is a possible D gene (6 bases). Between the trimmed V and J ends, which lost 5 bases and 4 bases, there was a span of 19 bases. This CDR3 region has 17 residues. Looked up from germline, CDR1 is SGHRS and CDR2 is YFSETQ. In DNA form, the CDR3 reads TGCGCCAGCAGTCTGAAGGGACAATTGTCCGGGGCCAACGTCCTGACTTTC. Protein sequence: CASSLKGQLSGANVLTF.

This sequence joins TRBV5-6 and TRBJ1-5; D possibly corresponds to TRBD1 (5 bases). The CDR3 loop spans 14 amino acids. With 0 bases removed from V and 8 bases from J, the gap between germline ends came to 12 bases. Per germline, CDR1 SGHDT and CDR2 YYEEEE. The CDR3 nucleotides read TGTGCCAGCAGCTTGGGTAGGACATCCAAGCCCCAGCATTTT. This encodes CASSLGRTSKPQHF.

The chain recombines TRBV6-4 with TRBJ2-5; D perhaps matches TRBD2 (5 bases). The CDR3 runs 14 residues. Trimming removed 3 bases from V and 3 bases from J, with 11 bases in between. Germline lookup yields CDR1 MRHNA and CDR2 SNTAGT. CDR3 sequence reads: CASSERAGEETQYF. The CDR3 DNA reads TGTGCCAGCAGTGAAAGGGCCGGGGAAGAGACCCAGTACTTC.

The CDR3 DNA reads as TGTGCCATCAGTGAGGGGCGGGGGAGCTTCACAGATACGCAGTATTTT. This translates into CAISEGRGSFTDTQYF. V usage is TRBV10-3 and J usage is TRBJ2-3; TRBD2 matches at 7 bases. Looked up from germline, CDR1 is ENHRY and CDR2 is SYGVKD. The junction had 7 bases not matched to a gene; V was cut back by 2 bases and J by 2 bases. The CDR3 covers 16 residues.

This clone was seen just once. The chain joins TRBV20-1 to TRBJ2-1; perhaps TRBD2 as D (6 bases). With 3 bases removed from V and 6 bases from J, the gap between germline ends came to 12 bases. Germline V gives CDR1 DFQATT, CDR2 SNEGSKA (reference sequence). The CDR3 runs 13 residues. This CDR3 is CSASPWRGNEQFF. The CDR3 DNA sequence: TGCAGTGCTAGTCCTTGGCGGGGCAATGAGCAGTTCTTC.

This chain joins TRBV5-3 and TRBJ2-3; 9 nucleotides match TRBD2. TRBV5-3 is known as an ORF, though its function is uncertain. The CDR3 is 18 amino acids. Trimming at V came to 5 bases and at J to 0 bases, leaving 13 bases not matched to a gene. CDR3 sequence reads: CARSWSGGRPVSTDTQYF. The CDR3 nucleotides read TGTGCCAGAAGTTGGAGCGGGGGGCGCCCTGTTAGCACAGATACGCAGTATTTT.

The gene calls are TRBV25-1 and TRBJ2-1; 10 bases line up with TRBD1. CDR1 MGHDK and CDR2 SYGVNS come from the germline V gene. The CDR3 has 17 amino acids. With V trimmed by 6 bases and J by 0 bases, 8 bases remained unmatched. CDR3 loop: CASSLSRDRGSYNEQFF. Written as DNA, the CDR3 is TGTGCCAGCAGCTTAAGTAGGGACAGGGGCTCCTACAATGAGCAGTTCTTC.

J is TRBJ1-6 and V is TRBV25-1; maybe TRBD1 (5 bases). The CDR3 consists of 12 residues. Germline V gives CDR1 MGHDK, CDR2 SYGVNS. The V and J ends lost 7 bases and 10 bases respectively, with 11 bases between them. The CDR3 loop reads CASNRGISPLHF. In DNA form, the CDR3 reads TGTGCCAGCAATAGGGGTATCTCACCCCTCCACTTT.

This chain links TRBV9 with TRBJ1-2; 7 nucleotides agree with TRBD1. The CDR3 loop spans 16 amino acids. The J segment lost 5 bases and the V segment lost 4 bases, leaving 14 bases of the junction unmatched. CDR1 and CDR2 from the germline V gene are SGDLS and YYNGEE. The CDR3 bases are TGTGCCAGCAGCCATAATAAGGGGGCGATCCCATATGGCTACACCTTC. This translates into CASSHNKGAIPYGYTF.

The chain is built from TRBV29-1 and TRBJ1-1; 9 bases map to TRBD1. This CDR3 region has 15 residues. Trimming removed 0 bases from V and 4 bases from J; junction bases left unmatched: 6. Germline V CDR1 and CDR2: SQVTM, ANQGSEA. CDR3 residues: CSVEDAETGGTEAFF. CDR3 coding DNA: TGCAGCGTTGAAGATGCCGAGACAGGGGGCACTGAAGCTTTCTTT.

V usage is TRBV12-5 and J usage is TRBJ2-1; 7 bases fit TRBD1. J lost 2 bases, V lost 5 bases, and 15 bases had no gene match. Per the germline V gene, CDR1 is LGHNT and CDR2 is FRNRAP. The CDR3 sequence is 18 residues long. The CDR3 reads CASGPNLPGQSAYNEQFF. CDR3 nucleotide sequence: TGTGCTAGTGGTCCAAACCTCCCGGGACAGTCCGCCTACAATGAGCAGTTCTTC.